Below, one TCR beta chain is given with its context. The target antigen is unknown. Using immunoSEQ multiplex PCR, the repertoire was profiled, and TCRdb retains in-frame clones only, with some absent. The data contain around 160,000 clones, around 85% of them singletons. This CDR3 has 14 residues. J lost 4 bases, V lost 2 bases, and 1 base had no gene match. Per the germline V gene, CDR1 is LGHNA and CDR2 is YSLEER. These data come from a study of lymphopenia after photon versus proton radiotherapy. Points from the study as a whole: Photon-treated patients lost naive T cells and TCR diversity; proton-treated stayed stable. Survival link was tested only in deceased patients; proton benefit remains a possibility. Post-nadir TCR diversity decline inversely tracked overall survival among those who died. After the lymphocyte nadir, photon-treated repertoires showed oligoclonal expansion, especially of CD8+ Temra cells.

The specimen was peripheral blood, collected from a patient treated with photon-based radiotherapy. The sequence was obtained from a man aged 50 to 59 with gastric cancer. The chain employs TRBV4-3 and TRBJ2-1; TRBD2 aligns across 8 bases. The CDR3 coding sequence is TGCGCCAGCAGCCAAAGCGGGAGTTACAATGAGCAGTTCTTC. Its translation: CASSQSGSYNEQFF.